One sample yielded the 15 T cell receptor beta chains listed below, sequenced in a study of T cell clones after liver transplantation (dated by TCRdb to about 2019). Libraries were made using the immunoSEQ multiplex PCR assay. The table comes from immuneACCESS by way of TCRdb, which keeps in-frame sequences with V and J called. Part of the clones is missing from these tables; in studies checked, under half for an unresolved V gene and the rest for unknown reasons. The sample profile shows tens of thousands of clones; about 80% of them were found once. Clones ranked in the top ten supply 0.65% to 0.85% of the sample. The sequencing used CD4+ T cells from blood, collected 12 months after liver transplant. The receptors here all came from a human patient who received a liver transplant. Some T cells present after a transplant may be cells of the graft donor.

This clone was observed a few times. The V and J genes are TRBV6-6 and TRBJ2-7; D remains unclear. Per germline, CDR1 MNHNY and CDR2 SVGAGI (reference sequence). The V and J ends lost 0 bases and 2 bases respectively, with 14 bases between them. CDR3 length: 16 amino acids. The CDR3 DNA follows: TGTGCCAGCAGTTACTCGGCCAGTACCGAACCCTACGAGCAGTACTTC. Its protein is CASSYSASTEPYEQYF.

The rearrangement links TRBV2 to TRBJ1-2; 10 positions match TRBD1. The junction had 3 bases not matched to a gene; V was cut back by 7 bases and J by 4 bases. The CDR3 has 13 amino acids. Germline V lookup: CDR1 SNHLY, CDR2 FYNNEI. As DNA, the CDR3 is TGTGCCAGCACCGGGACAGGGGCCTATGGCTACACCTTC. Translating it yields CASTGTGAYGYTF.

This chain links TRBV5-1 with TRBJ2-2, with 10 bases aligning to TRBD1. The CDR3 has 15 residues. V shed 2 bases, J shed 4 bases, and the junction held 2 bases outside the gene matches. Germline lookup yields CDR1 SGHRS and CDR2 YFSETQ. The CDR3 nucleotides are TGCGCCAGCAGCTTCAGACAGGGGGCCACCGGGGAGCTGTTTTTT. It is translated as CASSFRQGATGELFF.

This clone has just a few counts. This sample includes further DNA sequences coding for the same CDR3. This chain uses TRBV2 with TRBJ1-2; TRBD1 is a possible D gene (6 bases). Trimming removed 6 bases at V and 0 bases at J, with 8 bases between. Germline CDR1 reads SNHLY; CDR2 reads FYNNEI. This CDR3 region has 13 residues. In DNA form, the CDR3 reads TGTGCCAGCAGCCGGGACACTAACTATGGCTACACCTTC. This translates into CASSRDTNYGYTF.

CDR3 DNA: TGCGCCAGCAGCCAAAGTCCCGTGGGGTATTTAAATGGAAACACCATATATTTT. Translating it yields CASSQSPVGYLNGNTIYF. This chain joins TRBV4-3 and TRBJ1-3; no reliable D call. The CDR3 consists of 18 residues. Germline CDR1 LGHNA, CDR2 YSLEER. The ends were cut back, 2 bases at V and 3 bases at J, with 20 bases in the middle.

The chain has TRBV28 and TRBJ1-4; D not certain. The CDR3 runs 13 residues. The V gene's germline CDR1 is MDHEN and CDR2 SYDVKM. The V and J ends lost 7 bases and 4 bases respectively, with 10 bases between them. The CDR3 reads CASTPVLNEKLFF. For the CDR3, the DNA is TGTGCCAGCACCCCCGTCCTTAATGAAAAACTGTTTTTT.

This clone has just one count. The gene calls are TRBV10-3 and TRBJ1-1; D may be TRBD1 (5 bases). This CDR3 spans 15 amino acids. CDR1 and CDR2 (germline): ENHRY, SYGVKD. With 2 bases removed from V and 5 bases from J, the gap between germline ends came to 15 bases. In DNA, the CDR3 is TGTGCCATCAGTGAGACCACCGGGGCGAGTACTGAAGCTTTCTTT. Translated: CAISETTGASTEAFF.

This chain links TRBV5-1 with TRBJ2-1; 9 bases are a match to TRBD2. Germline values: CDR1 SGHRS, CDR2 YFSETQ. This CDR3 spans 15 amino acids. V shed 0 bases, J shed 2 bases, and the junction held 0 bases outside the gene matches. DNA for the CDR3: TGCGCCAGCAGCTTGGTAGCGGGAGCCTACAATGAGCAGTTCTTC. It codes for CASSLVAGAYNEQFF.

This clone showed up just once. The CDR3 DNA reads TGCGCCAGCAGCCCGGGACAGGGGGCCTCCTACGAGCAGTACTTC. It encodes CASSPGQGASYEQYF. V and J are TRBV4-1 and TRBJ2-7, with 12 bases matching TRBD1. This CDR3 is 15 amino acids long. The V gene end was trimmed by 4 bases and the J gene end by 0 bases; junction bases not matched to a gene: 1. CDR1 and CDR2 from the germline V gene are MGHRA and YSYEKL.

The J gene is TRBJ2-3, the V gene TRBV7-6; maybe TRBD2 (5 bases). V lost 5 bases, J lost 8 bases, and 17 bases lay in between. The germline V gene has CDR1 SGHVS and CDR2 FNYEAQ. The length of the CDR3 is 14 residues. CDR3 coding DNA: TGTGCCAGCAGCCGCCCGGAAGGAGGCCCTACGCAGTATTTT. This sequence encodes CASSRPEGGPTQYF.

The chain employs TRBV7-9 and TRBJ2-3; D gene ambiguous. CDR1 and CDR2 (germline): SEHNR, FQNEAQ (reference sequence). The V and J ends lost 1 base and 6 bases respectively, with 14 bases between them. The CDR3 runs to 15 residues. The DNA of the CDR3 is TGTGCCAGCAGCTTAGGAACAGCTGCTGAGGATACGCAGTATTTT. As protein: CASSLGTAAEDTQYF.

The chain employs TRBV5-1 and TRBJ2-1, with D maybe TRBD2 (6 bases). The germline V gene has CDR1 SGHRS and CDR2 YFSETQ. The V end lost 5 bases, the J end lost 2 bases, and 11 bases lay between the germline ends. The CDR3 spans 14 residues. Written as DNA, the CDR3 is TGCGCCAGCAGTTGGGGGGAGACCTACAATGAGCAGTTCTTC. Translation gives CASSWGETYNEQFF.

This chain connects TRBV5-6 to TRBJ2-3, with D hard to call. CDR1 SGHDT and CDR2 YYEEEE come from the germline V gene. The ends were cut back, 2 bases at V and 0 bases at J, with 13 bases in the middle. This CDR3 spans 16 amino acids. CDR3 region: CASSFIKITSTDTQYF. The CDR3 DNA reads TGTGCCAGCAGCTTCATTAAGATAACTAGCACAGATACGCAGTATTTT.

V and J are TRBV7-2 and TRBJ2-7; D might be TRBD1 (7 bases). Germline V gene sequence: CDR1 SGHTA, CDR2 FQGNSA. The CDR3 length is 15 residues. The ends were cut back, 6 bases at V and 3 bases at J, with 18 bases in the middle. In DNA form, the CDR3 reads TGTGCCAGCAGTCCCCAGGGGGGAGCCGGCTACGAGCAGTACTTC. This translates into CASSPQGGAGYEQYF.

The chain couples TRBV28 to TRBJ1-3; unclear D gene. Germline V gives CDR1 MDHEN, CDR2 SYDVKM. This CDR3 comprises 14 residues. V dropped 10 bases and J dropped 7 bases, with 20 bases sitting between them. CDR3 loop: CATLRLGRGNTIYF. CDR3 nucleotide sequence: TGTGCCACTCTCCGATTGGGCCGCGGCAACACCATATATTTT.